This T cell receptor (beta chain) was sequenced during a study of cytomegalovirus exposure and HLA in healthy donors (dated by TCRdb to 2016 to 2017). In the study overall: In an earlier analysis of fewer than 750 of the donors, approximately 260 Gb of sequence data and just under 120 million unique TCR beta sequences from roughly 190 million T cells were reported. High-throughput TCR immunosequencing, statistical association of individual TCRs with disease status, and machine learning were combined to predict cytomegalovirus infection status. The later analysis used no new phenotypic data to find candidate immune exposures, relying instead on TCR beta sequences and their occurrence across donors. Along with the approximately 600-subject first cohort, a separate validation cohort of over 90 different subjects was used. The study aimed to test whether signatures of past pathogen exposure could be identified by cataloging public T cell receptors. Five DR-DQ haplotypes were handled as single units for association and clustering because linkage in the cohort was strong. All discovery cohort repertoires had been generated on a single sequencing platform. Of the 300 to 500 genotyped donors, more than 75% were placed in the genetic ancestry cluster associated with self-reported Caucasian donors. Among roughly 400 genotyped donors of the cohort, an average of roughly 230,000 unique TCR beta nucleotide sequences was sequenced per donor, of which 15% to 20% were non-productive. About 280 gigabases of sequencing data and around 88 million unique TCR sequences made up an early release that covered 500 to 700 HLA-typed donors. A later genetic analysis took genome-wide SNP genotypes for about 55% of the 666 donors and used that subset as a discovery cohort. An earlier analysis of roughly 580 of the donors used high-throughput TCR beta sequencing to judge whether each TCR beta V gene segment behaved as functional or pseudogenic. Both class I and class II loci were covered by HLA typing, at four-digit resolution. A later analysis re-examined previously published TCR beta repertoires from roughly 720 donors and added high-resolution HLA genotyping to investigate patterns of TCR occurrence. Alongside the repertoire data, information on donor age, sex, ethnicity and CMV serostatus was compiled. The number of typed donors differed by locus: about 620-630 for A, B, C, DRB1 and DQB1; approximately 520 for DQA1; over 600 for DPA1; and approximately 450 for DPB1. The study profiled the T cell repertoires of approximately 700 subjects by immunosequencing and related them to cytomegalovirus serostatus. The paper's findings and limits, for the study overall: Only TCR beta chains were sequenced in this cohort, and the absence of alpha or paired-chain data limited detectable features. While some public TCRs were present in many individuals, most TCR sequences turned up only very rarely across donors. A later analysis found that TCR association rates varied across HLA loci, with DRB1 alleles showing the most associated TCRs and HLA-C alleles the fewest. In an earlier analysis of more than 500 of the donors, most TCR beta V segments appeared in productive rearrangements about 87% or about 30% of the time, broadly matching IMGT annotations. A further reported finding was that TCR beta sequences accurately predicted the HLA-A and HLA-B alleles for most subjects in the first cohort. A total of fewer than 200 TCR beta chains were listed by the study as associated with cytomegalovirus. Some IMGT-functional V segments, including TRBV6-2 and TRBV6-3, could not be distinguished by the 87-base-pair reads and were therefore excluded. Because HLA typing was unavailable for some donors at each locus, only the typed subset was used in association tests. According to the authors, the approach could potentially be generalized to other disease states and immunological phenotypes. The classifier was reported to diagnose cytomegalovirus status with high specificity and sensitivity in both the original cohort and the validation cohort. In a later genetic analysis, fewer N-insertions in productive TCRs were reported among donors in an Asian-associated ancestry cluster than the roughly 700-donor mean. A group of highly shared sequence variants was considered likely to be a technical artifact of the sequencing pipeline. When HLA alleles, especially DR and DQ, strongly co-occurred, TCR associations were difficult to assign to individual alleles. In vitro tests confirmed that a few of the cytomegalovirus-associated TCR beta chains recognize cytomegalovirus antigens. A later analysis reported that several top co-occurrence clusters appeared linked to parvovirus B19, influenza, CMV and Epstein-Barr virus. V-gene and J-gene trimming of TCR beta chains was associated with a missense DCLRE1C variant in a later genetic analysis, and the association was replicated in an independent cohort. Linkage disequilibrium might explain the correlated functional status among segregating V segments, but an unknown experimental factor could not be excluded. Roughly 15 rarely observed V segments, including chromosome 9 orphons, were excluded from the earlier analysis of approximately 500 of the donors because counts were too low. In a later analysis, most CMV-associated TCR beta chains were found to appear HLA-restricted, with HLA associations seemingly driven largely by CMV exposure. For the cohort, immune exposure information was limited to CMV serostatus. Sequencing depth was assumed to be roughly uniform across donors in the presence/absence analyses, though that assumption may not hold. A later analysis found that HLA-associated TCR beta chains were more clonally expanded and had lower generation probabilities than equally common non-associated chains. A later analysis associated roughly 17,000 TCR beta sequences with specific HLA alleles at a false discovery rate of 0.05.

The sample holds one count of this clone. It lacks a known antigen. No much larger clone exists at a distance of one base, and base qualities are not known. The cohort consisted of hundreds of healthy bone marrow donors. At the time of sampling, all cohort members were nominally healthy, though unrecorded immune exposures were likely present. The donor was CMV seronegative and belonged to the group of 350 or so seronegative cohort members. Each donor provided a peripheral blood sample, and peripheral blood mononuclear cells were used for TCR beta sequencing. The Qiagen DNeasy Blood Extraction Kit was used to extract genomic DNA from the blood cell samples. V is pared back by 1 base and J by 0 bases, with 13 bases lying between the germline termini. From the cysteine through the phenylalanine, the CDR3 covers 16 amino acids. The read is trimmed to its CDR3 DNA, 48 bases read in frame from base 1. The germline V gene provides CDR1 SGHVS and CDR2 FQNEAQ.

To prepare the library, the immunoSEQ multiplex PCR assay was applied. A mixture of 60 forward primers for TCR Vbeta segments and 13 reverse primers for TCR Jbeta segments was used in the multiplex PCR. The CDR3 region of rearranged TCR beta genes was amplified from genomic DNA with a multiplex PCR assay. The amplified TCR beta libraries were sequenced on the Illumina HiSeq System as 87-base-pair reads. The source study handled its data this way. A later analysis tallied about 77 million unique TCR beta chains across the approximately 670 repertoires, and approximately 12 million of those chains were shared by two or more donors. Raw reads were error-corrected and collapsed into unique sequences with a nearest-neighbor algorithm that merged closely related sequences to remove PCR and sequencing errors. Alignment of CDR3 sequences to IMGT reference sequences was used to assign V, D and J gene segments. For a sequence to be retained, a match of at least six nucleotides was required to both a V gene segment and a J gene segment. Rearrangements were classified as productive when the CDR3 lacked stop codons and remained in frame with V and J, and all other rearrangements were classified as non-productive. Following IMGT convention, CDR3 was defined as the stretch from the second conserved V-encoded cysteine to the conserved J-encoded phenylalanine. In an earlier analysis of more than 550 of the donors, sequences lacking an unambiguous match to a single V gene segment were excluded. An earlier analysis of 550 to 650 of the donors classified V segments as functional when productive rearrangements were above 56.7% and as segregating when the standard deviation between donors was above 5%. A statistical classification framework was built for diagnosing cytomegalovirus status from the catalog of TCR beta chain sequences. V and J gene assignment, in a later analysis, came from comparing TCR nucleotide sequences with IMGT/GENE-DB human TR gene sequences. Using the TCRdist pipeline, a later analysis assigned CDR3 sequences along with most-parsimonious VDJ recombination scenarios. In a later analysis, each TCR beta chain was defined by its CDR3 amino acid sequence together with its V-gene family, and reads lacking a unique V-gene family were excluded. In a later analysis, some 600 highly shared, low-generation-probability nucleotide sequences were removed to address suspected cross-contamination and a sequencing artifact. A later analysis calculated a clonal expansion index for each public chain from normalized within-repertoire ranks of inferred template counts. In a later analysis, generation probabilities were computed using a VDJ recombination model fitted to out-of-frame rearrangements, and the results were checked against IGoR. In a later analysis, hypergeometric tests were used to score TCR-TCR, TCR-HLA and TCR-CMV co-occurrence, with a repertoire-size bias correction applied to TCR pairs. In a later analysis, false discovery rates were estimated by permuting HLA or CMV assignments 20 times. In a later analysis, co-occurring TCRs were grouped with DBSCAN, and TCRdist sequence similarity was added when clustering was performed within HLA-allele-positive subsets. For co-occurrence clustering, repertoires with fewer than 30,000 or more than 120,000 public chains were excluded, along with four to six repertoires with anomalous nucleotide sharing. TCRdb mirrors the immuneACCESS table, restricted to in-frame sequences. Some clones are absent from its copies; in checked studies, under half trace to an unresolved V gene, and the reason for the others is unknown. The V and J calls and clone size were taken over from that table, and D and trimming were inferred from the DNA. Across this sample there are some 200,000 clones, with about 79% seen only once. Around 1.8% of the sample comes from the top ten.

The V gene is TRBV7-8 and the J gene is TRBJ2-7, with a weak D call of TRBD2 (5 bases match). The sample consisted of PBMCs. The clonotype comes from a man younger than 35 in good health and CMV-seronegative. The CDR3 reads as follows: CASSLGHPGNSYEQYF. Here is the DNA: TGTGCCAGCAGCTTAGGGCACCCGGGAAACTCCTACGAGCAGTACTTC.